This T cell receptor beta chain originates from a study of beta chain features in type 1 diabetes. The overall study: The examined sorted cells totaled some 99 million across samples. Regarding the study as a whole: Patients with type 1 diabetes showed fewer VDJ junction insertions and more deletions. People with Type 1 diabetes carried modestly yet significantly shorter TCRB CDR3s in all four CD4+ subsets.

Germline CDR1 and CDR2: SGDLS and YYNGEE. The CDR3 is 15 residues long. The V end was cut by 3 bases, the J end by 1 base, with 13 bases between. All of the isolated RNA was reverse transcribed, so expressed TCRB transcripts were sequenced. Sequenced by immunoSEQ multiplex PCR; TCRdb stores in-frame clones only, minus some. Here the sample spans fewer than 350,000 clones, around 16% being singletons. This clone was observed a handful of times. The antigen is not known. The chain is built from TRBV9 and TRBJ2-5; D uncertain. This receptor was obtained from a man aged 18 to 29 with type 1 diabetes. The sequenced material came from naive CD4+ T cells from blood. The CDR3 DNA reads TGTGCCAGCAGCGAAGTCGCAGCTAGCCAAGAGACCCAGTACTTC. The encoded protein is CASSEVAASQETQYF.